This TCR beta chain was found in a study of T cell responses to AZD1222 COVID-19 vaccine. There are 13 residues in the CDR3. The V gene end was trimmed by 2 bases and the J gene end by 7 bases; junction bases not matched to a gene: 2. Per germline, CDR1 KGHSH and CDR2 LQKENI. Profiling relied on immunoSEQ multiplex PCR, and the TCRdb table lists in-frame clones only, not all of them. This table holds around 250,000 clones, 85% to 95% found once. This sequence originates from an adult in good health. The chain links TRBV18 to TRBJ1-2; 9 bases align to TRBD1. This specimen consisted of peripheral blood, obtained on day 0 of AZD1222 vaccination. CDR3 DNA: TGTGCCAGCTCACCAAAGGGACAGGGTGGCTACACCTTC. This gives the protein CASSPKGQGGYTF. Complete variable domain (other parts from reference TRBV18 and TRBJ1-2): NAGVMQNPRHLVRRRGQEARLRCSPMKGHSHVYWYRQLPEEGLKFMVYLQKENIIDESGMPKERFSAEFPKEGPSILRIQQVVRGDSAAYFCASSPKGQGGYTFGSGTRLTVV.